A selection of T cell receptor beta chains follows, all from one sample in a study of blood T cell repertoires in COVID-19. Some clones are missing from TCRdb's copy, which holds only in-frame ones; the method was immunoSEQ multiplex PCR. The sample consists of about 170,000 clones, roughly 85% of them appearing once. The material sequenced was peripheral blood. The source is a human donor with acute or convalescent COVID-19. The donor label of this sample is uncertain. CDR3s leave out the opening cysteine and the closing phenylalanine or tryptophan. Each record gives: V gene, J gene, D gene, clone size, CDR3 protein. D genes are given only for firm matches. Only part of the rows carry a size: once, few, many, or a class if the clone is expanded.

TRBV5-1	TRBJ1-2	TRBD1	NA	ASTQGHGYT
TRBV11-3	TRBJ1-6	NA	NA	ASSLVQGQSPLH
TRBV30	TRBJ2-1	TRBD1	many	AWSVFRQGFNEQF
TRBV19	TRBJ1-5	TRBD1	NA	ASSIDVWTGSSYSNQPQH
TRBV5-1	TRBJ2-3	NA	NA	ASSWDFTDTQY
TRBV7-2	TRBJ2-2	NA	NA	ASSLTIGQNTGELF
TRBV5-4	TRBJ1-1	NA	NA	ASSRGTEAF
TRBV3-1/TRBV3-2	TRBJ2-5	TRBD2	NA	ASSQGRKSGGARETQY
TRBV9	TRBJ1-2	NA	NA	ASSVQQGNNYGYT
TRBV6-4	TRBJ2-2	NA	NA	ASSRGNTGELF
TRBV30	TRBJ1-5	TRBD1	NA	AARRGTVSRSNQPQH
TRBV6-5	TRBJ1-5	NA	NA	ASRERLGAQH
TRBV3-1/TRBV3-2	TRBJ1-1	TRBD1	NA	ASRGQGVSEAF
TRBV18	TRBJ2-2	TRBD2	NA	ASSRASGGLTGELF
TRBV6-6	TRBJ2-3	TRBD2	NA	ASSPRLAGGGIVTDTQY
TRBV12-3/TRBV12-4	TRBJ2-1	NA	NA	ASSSWAHNEQF
TRBV5-4	TRBJ2-3	TRBD1	NA	ASSFTRGSTDTQY
TRBV2	TRBJ2-3	TRBD2	NA	ASKLAGWIYSDTQY
TRBV7-3	TRBJ1-2	TRBD1	NA	ASSSEGALMGGYT
TRBV20-1	TRBJ1-1	NA	NA	SAIPGVGAF
TRBV5-1	TRBJ2-7	TRBD1	once	ASSLGQGSYEQY
TRBV6-8	TRBJ2-5	NA	NA	ASSYSITGGGTQY
TRBV7-2	TRBJ1-6	TRBD1	NA	ASSLGGQGTYNSPLH
TRBV18	TRBJ2-1	TRBD2	NA	ASSRTGGPYNEQF
TRBV24-1	TRBJ1-5	TRBD1	NA	ATSDLISGQGTDQPQH
TRBV3-1/TRBV3-2	TRBJ1-2	TRBD1	few	ASSQLPSRDRGKGYT
TRBV11-3	TRBJ1-1	TRBD1	NA	ASSPMDRENTEAF
TRBV28	TRBJ1-2	TRBD1	NA	ASSLSDPGQGNGYT
TRBV11-2	TRBJ1-4	TRBD1	NA	ASSASGTEGEKLF
TRBV7-2	TRBJ1-5	TRBD1	NA	ASSLDRGGSNQPQH
TRBV4-1	TRBJ2-2	NA	NA	ASSQAGGPPLRGELF
TRBV14	TRBJ1-5	TRBD1	NA	ASSPARGLDQPQH
TRBV5-1	TRBJ2-2	NA	NA	ASSLETLGENTGELF
TRBV4-1	TRBJ1-2	TRBD1	NA	ASSQLPGQDALV
TRBV30	TRBJ1-2	TRBD1	NA	AWSDRGKANYGYT